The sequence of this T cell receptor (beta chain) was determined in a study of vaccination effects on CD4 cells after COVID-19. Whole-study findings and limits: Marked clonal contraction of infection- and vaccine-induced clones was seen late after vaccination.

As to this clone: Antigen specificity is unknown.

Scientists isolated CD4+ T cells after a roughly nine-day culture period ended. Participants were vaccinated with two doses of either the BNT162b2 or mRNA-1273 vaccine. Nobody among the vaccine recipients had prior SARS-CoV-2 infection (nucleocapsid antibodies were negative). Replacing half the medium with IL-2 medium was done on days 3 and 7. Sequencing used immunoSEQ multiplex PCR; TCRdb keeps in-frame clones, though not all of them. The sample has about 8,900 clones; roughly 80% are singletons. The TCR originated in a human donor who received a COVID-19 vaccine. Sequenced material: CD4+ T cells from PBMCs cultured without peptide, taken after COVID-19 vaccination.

CDR3 protein: CASSWGGTNLRNEQFF. The CDR3, as DNA: TGTGCCAGCAGCTGGGGTGGGACTAACCTACGCAATGAGCAGTTCTTC. The chain joins TRBV5-4 to TRBJ2-1; the match to TRBD2 covers 7 bases. This CDR3 has 16 residues. With V trimmed by 3 bases and J by 6 bases, 12 bases remained unmatched. The germline CDR1 and CDR2 sequences are SGHNT and YYREEE (reference sequence).